One and the same sample provided the 18 T cell receptor beta chains below, sequenced in a study of T cell clonality in common variable immunodeficiency. Study-level findings and limits: Reportedly, TCR beta sequences from common variable immunodeficiency showed fewer deletions and N-nucleotide insertions.

No antigen has been assigned to these receptors. The table came from immunoSEQ multiplex PCR; TCRdb's copy has only in-frame clones and leaves some out. The sample contains over 30,000 clones, none of them singletons. The specimen was peripheral blood mononuclear cells. The receptors come from a human donor with common variable immunodeficiency.

This clone was seen at least ten times. The read terminates 3 residues before the CDR3 end, so the remaining end is supplied by the germline J gene. The chain employs TRBV27 and TRBJ2-5, with 8 bases fitting TRBD1. The ends lost 5 bases at V and 2 bases at J; junction bases unmatched: 10. The CDR3 spans 16 residues. Germline CDR1 and CDR2: MNHEY and SMNVEV (reference sequence). The part of the CDR3 DNA that was read is TGTGCCAGCAGTCCCTCTCCGGGACAGGCTCAAGAGACC. Its protein is CASSPSPGQAQET. The whole CDR3 region reads CASSPSPGQAQETQYF.

This clone was seen more than once but under ten times. The read terminates 3 residues ahead of where the CDR3 ends, so the germline J gene completes it. The chain uses TRBV18 and TRBJ1-2; the match to TRBD1 covers 7 bases. CDR3 length: 13 residues. CDR1 and CDR2 (germline): KGHSH, LQKENI. The CDR3 bases that were read are TGTGCCAGCTCACCATACGACAGGGACGGC. As protein: CASSPYDRDG. The CDR3 in full is CASSPYDRDGYTF.

This clone has only a few counts. The DNA ends 3 residues before the CDR3 does, and the rest of the CDR3 is filled in from the germline J gene. The gene calls are TRBV11-3 and TRBJ2-1; possible D gene TRBD2, 5 bases. Trimming took off 3 bases at V and 6 bases at J, with 9 bases between the two ends. Germline V CDR1 and CDR2: SGHNT, YENEEA. The CDR3 has 13 amino acids. CDR3 residues: CASSFRAGNEQFF. The CDR3 bases that were read are TGTGCCAGCAGCTTTAGGGCGGGCAATGAG.

This clone appeared many times. Read data end 3 residues before the CDR3 end; the end is taken from the germline J gene. This chain joins TRBV28 and TRBJ2-7, with 8 bases identical to TRBD1. CDR1 and CDR2 (germline): MDHEN, SYDVKM. This CDR3 comprises 13 residues. V dropped 10 bases and J dropped 3; count of bases not matched to a gene: 8. Partial CDR3 DNA: TGTGCCACCCCGACAGGGGATTACTACGAG. This sequence encodes CATPTGDYYE. From start to end, the CDR3 is CATPTGDYYEQYF.

This clone was detected many times. The read stops 3 residues short of the end of the CDR3; the missing end is completed from the germline J gene. This rearrangement joins TRBV9 to TRBJ2-7, with 8 bases identical to TRBD1. The CDR3 runs to 14 residues. CDR1 is SGDLS and CDR2 is YYNGEE in the germline V gene. The ends lost 5 bases at V and 2 bases at J; junction bases unmatched: 6. Incomplete CDR3 DNA: TGTGCCAGCAGTATCGGACAGGGCACCTACGAG. Its translation: CASSIGQGTYE. The CDR3, in full, reads CASSIGQGTYEQYF.

By sample share, this clone is medium-sized. The CDR3 extends 3 residues past the end of the read, so its final part is completed from the germline J gene. The rearrangement uses TRBV9 and TRBJ2-2; D is undetermined. Trimming pared 2 bases from V and 7 bases from J, leaving 9 bases between. CDR3 size: 13 residues. Germline CDR1 and CDR2: SGDLS and YYNGEE. The DNA read from the CDR3 is TGTGCCAGCAGCGTCTCTGGGCTCGGGGAG. Its protein is CASSVSGLGE. The complete CDR3 protein is CASSVSGLGELFF.

This clone was picked up a small number of times. The CDR3 goes on 3 residues after the read ends, and that part is filled in from the germline J gene. J is TRBJ1-6 and V is TRBV5-6, with 11 bases identical to TRBD1. The CDR3 has 15 amino acids. The V gene's germline CDR1 is SGHDT and CDR2 YYEEEE. The CDR3 spells CASSLEGQGGTTLHF. The CDR3 bases that were read are TGTGCCAGCAGCTTAGAGGGACAGGGGGGTACAACC.

This clone came up many times. Coverage ceases 3 residues before the CDR3 finishes, and the germline J gene fills in the end. The genes are TRBV30 and TRBJ2-1; D is perhaps TRBD1 (6 bases). CDR3 length: 14 amino acids. The V end lost 3 bases, the J end lost 6 bases, and 15 bases lay between the germline ends. The germline CDR1 and CDR2 sequences are GTSNPN and SVGIG (reference sequence). CDR3: CAWRGPLGANEQFF. CDR3 DNA, as far as it was read: TGTGCCTGGAGGGGACCCCTGGGGGCCAATGAG.

This clone was counted only a few times. With the read ending 3 residues before the CDR3 end, the germline J gene is used to fill in that end. The chain carries TRBV19 and TRBJ2-7, with 10 positions matching TRBD1. The CDR3 length is 17 residues. Germline loops: CDR1 LNHDA, CDR2 SQIVND (reference sequence). V shed 6 bases and J 2 bases; nucleotides not matched to a gene: 13. The DNA read from the CDR3 is TGTGCCAGTAGGAAAAAATGGGACAGGGGCGCTCCCTACGAG. Its translation: CASRKKWDRGAPYE. Given in full, the CDR3 is CASRKKWDRGAPYEQYF.

This clone has ten or more counts. From the germline J gene comes the end of the CDR3, since the read stops 3 residues before it. The chain recombines TRBV5-1 with TRBJ2-5, with TRBD1 matching over 9 bases. J was trimmed by 4 bases and V by 4 bases; bases with no gene match: 5. The CDR3 runs to 14 residues. Germline-derived CDR1 and CDR2 are SGHRS and YFSETQ. The CDR3 here is CASSAGTGRETQYF. CDR3 DNA (partial): TGCGCCAGCAGCGCCGGGACAGGGAGAGAGACC.

To note about this clone: The read is 3 residues too short to cover the CDR3 end, so that end is filled in from the germline J gene. The rearrangement uses TRBV30 and TRBJ2-7; 12 positions agree with TRBD2. The germline CDR1 and CDR2 sequences are GTSNPN and SVGIG (reference sequence). The junction had 8 bases not matched to a gene; V was cut back by 5 bases and J by 0 bases. The CDR3 has 16 residues. The CDR3 region is CAWGPPGLAGSYEQYF. CDR3 bases read: TGTGCCTGGGGTCCCCCGGGACTAGCGGGCTCCTACGAG.

This clone was seen only a few times. The read gets to within 3 residues of the CDR3 end, and the germline J gene fills in the rest. The genes are TRBV30 and TRBJ1-5; no reliable D call. The germline V gene encodes CDR1 GTSNPN and CDR2 SVGIG (reference sequence). The CDR3 length is 16 residues. Trimming stripped 8 bases from V and 0 bases from J, with 20 bases between. The CDR3 bases that were read are TGTGCCAGTAGTATACAGACTACCACTAGCAATCAGCCC. This encodes CASSIQTTTSNQP. The entire CDR3 sequence reads CASSIQTTTSNQPQHF.

This clone has more than one count but fewer than ten. The CDR3 is cut off 3 residues early in the read; its end comes from the germline J gene. The chain joins TRBV7-3 to TRBJ2-5; 7 bases map to TRBD1. J was trimmed by 4 bases and V by 3 bases; bases with no gene match: 5. The CDR3 length is 14 residues. The germline gives CDR1 SGHTA, CDR2 FQGTGA. The CDR3 is CASSLTGTSETQYF. The DNA read from the CDR3 is TGTGCCAGCAGCTTGACAGGGACATCAGAGACC.

As for this clone: The read terminates 3 residues ahead of where the CDR3 ends, so the germline J gene completes it. The chain recombines TRBV7-9 with TRBJ2-7; TRBD2 matches 9 bases. CDR3 length equals 13 residues. Germline CDR1 reads SEHNR; CDR2 reads FQNEAQ (reference sequence). V lost 8 bases, J lost 2 bases, and 4 bases stayed unmatched. The CDR3 reads CASHVAGAYEQYF. Incomplete CDR3 DNA: TGTGCCAGCCATGTAGCGGGAGCCTACGAG.

There are many counts of this clone. The read terminates 3 residues ahead of where the CDR3 ends, so the germline J gene completes it. At the DNA level, this CDR3 is encoded by other sequences in the same sample as well. This sequence joins TRBV9 and TRBJ2-5, with 7 bases that match TRBD1. The germline V gene has CDR1 SGDLS and CDR2 YYNGEE. The V and J ends lost 2 bases and 4 bases, in that order; junction bases with no gene match: 5. This CDR3 has 14 residues. CDR3 bases read: TGTGCCAGCAGCGTTCGAGGGGGCGGAGAGACC. Protein sequence: CASSVRGGGET. The whole CDR3 protein reads CASSVRGGGETQYF. The variable domain in full, completed from reference TRBV9 and TRBJ2-5, reads DSGVTQTPKHLITATGQRVTLRCSPRSGDLSVYWYQQSLDQGLQFLIQYYNGEERAKGNILERFSAQQFPDLHSELNLSSLELGDSALYFCASSVRGGGETQYFGPGTRLLVL.

With respect to this clone: The sequence runs out 3 residues before the end of the CDR3; the remainder is reconstructed from the germline J gene. The V and J genes are TRBV7-7 and TRBJ2-7; 8 bases align to TRBD1. With 5 bases clipped from V and 4 bases from J, the junction kept 10 bases outside the gene matches. Germline assignment: CDR1 SSHAT and CDR2 FNYEAQ (reference sequence). This CDR3 is built from 15 residues. CDR3 region: CASSQQVTGGYEQYF. CDR3 DNA, as far as it was read: TGTGCCAGCAGCCAACAAGTCACAGGGGGTTACGAG.

This clone appeared a few times. The read ends 3 residues before the CDR3 terminus; that terminus is restored from the germline J gene. V and J are TRBV19 and TRBJ1-1; 10 nucleotides agree with TRBD1. The length of the CDR3 is 16 residues. The V gene's germline CDR1 is LNHDA and CDR2 SQIVND (reference sequence). Trimming removed 5 bases from V and 4 bases from J; junction bases left unmatched: 10. CDR3 in amino acids: CASSVGTGDLGTEAFF. The CDR3 bases that were read are TGTGCCAGTAGTGTCGGGACAGGGGATTTGGGCACTGAA.

This clone was seen repeatedly, ten times or more. The sequence runs out 3 residues before the end of the CDR3; the remainder is reconstructed from the germline J gene. This chain joins TRBV19 and TRBJ1-2; a weak D match, TRBD1 (5 bases). V shed 3 bases and J shed 7 bases, with 15 bases lying between them. CDR1 LNHDA and CDR2 SQIVND come from the germline V gene (reference sequence). The CDR3 is 14 residues long. The CDR3: CASSIVQAFSGYTF. CDR3 DNA (partial): TGTGCCAGTAGTATCGTACAGGCGTTTAGTGGC.